These 8 T cell receptor beta chains came from one sample sequenced in a study of T-cell reconstitution after alpha-beta-depleted transplantation in children. A library of TCRbeta sequences, prepared with unique molecular identifiers, was generated. TCRdb processed the PCR reads anew with MiXCR; each CDR3 protein has one entry. The sample carries roughly 670,000 distinct CDR3 sequences, around 13% recorded once. The specimen comprised PBMCs, sampled before TCRalphabeta/CD19-depleted stem cell transplant. These receptors were taken from a girl aged 2 to 9 with congenital amegakaryocytic thrombocytopenia, due to receive a stem cell transplant.

This clonotype was observed many times. This chain connects TRBV4-1 to TRBJ2-1, with D possibly matching TRBD2 (6 bases). Trimming cost V 1 base and J 9 bases, with 22 bases left between them. The CDR3 runs 17 residues. Germline V lookup: CDR1 MGHRA, CDR2 YSYEKL. The CDR3 DNA sequence: TGCGCCAGCAGCCAAGTGGATCAGGCGGGACCCAGTAGTGAGCAGTTCTTC. Protein: CASSQVDQAGPSSEQFF.

This clonotype was found many times. This chain connects TRBV6-5 to TRBJ2-5; a weak D match, TRBD2 (5 bases). The CDR3 is 15 amino acids. Deletions cut 2 bases from V and 2 bases from J, with 12 bases between. The germline V gene encodes CDR1 MNHEY and CDR2 SVGAGI. CDR3 bases: TGTGCCAGCAGTTACGAGGGCTGGGGTCAAGAGACCCAGTACTTC. Protein sequence: CASSYEGWGQETQYF.

This clonotype was seen only a few times. The rearrangement uses TRBV3-1 and TRBJ2-6; unclear D gene. The V and J ends lost 6 bases and 4 bases respectively, with 7 bases between them. The CDR3 is made up of 13 amino acids. Per germline, CDR1 LGHDT and CDR2 YNNKEL (reference sequence). CDR3 nucleotide sequence: TGTGCCAGCAGATCCGAAGGGGCCAACGTCCTGACTTTC. Translated, it gives CASRSEGANVLTF.

In its sample, this clonotype was seen a few times. This chain links TRBV19 with TRBJ1-1; D remains unclear. Trimming left V 3 bases short and J 0 bases short, with 17 bases between. The CDR3 extends over 17 amino acids. Germline CDR1 and CDR2: LNHDA and SQIVND (reference sequence). The CDR3 coding sequence is TGTGCCAGTAGTATGGTCAGAATTCGAGGCATGAACACTGAAGCTTTCTTT. It translates to CASSMVRIRGMNTEAFF. Combining the CDR3 with reference TRBV19 and TRBJ1-1 gives the whole variable domain DGGITQSPKYLFRKEGQNVTLSCEQNLNHDAMYWYRQDPGQGLRLIYYSQIVNDFQKGDIAEGYSVSREKKESFPLTVTSAQKNPTAFYLCASSMVRIRGMNTEAFFGQGTRLTVV.

This clonotype was observed many times. This chain links TRBV20-1 with TRBJ2-7; TRBD2 agrees at 7 bases. V dropped 3 bases and J dropped 2; count of bases not matched to a gene: 7. The germline CDR1 and CDR2 sequences are DFQATT and SNEGSKA (reference sequence). The CDR3 consists of 14 residues. The CDR3 DNA is TGCAGTGCTAGTGGCCTAGCGGACCCCTACGAGCAGTACTTC. Translating it yields CSASGLADPYEQYF.

Only a few counts were recorded for this clonotype. The V and J genes are TRBV24-1 and TRBJ2-5; 10 bases line up with TRBD2. CDR3 length: 16 residues. Germline CDR1 reads KGHDR; CDR2 reads SFDVKD. J gave up 0 bases and V 0 bases, and 0 bases lay outside the gene matches. As DNA, the CDR3 is TGTGCCACCAGTGATTTGACTAGCGGGAACCAAGAGACCCAGTACTTC. Its translation is CATSDLTSGNQETQYF.

In this sample, this clonotype turned up many times. The chain recombines TRBV29-1 with TRBJ2-1; D remains ambiguous. Trimming cost V 4 bases and J 5 bases, with 9 bases left between them. This CDR3 has 12 residues. Germline values: CDR1 SQVTM, CDR2 ANQGSEA. The CDR3 spells CSVGYPDNEQFF. The DNA of the CDR3 is TGCAGCGTTGGGTACCCCGACAATGAGCAGTTCTTC.

This clonotype occurred many times. The chain carries TRBV12-3 or TRBV12-4 and TRBJ2-3, with D possibly matching TRBD2 (5 bases). Between the trimmed V and J ends, which lost 8 bases and 1 base, there was a span of 13 bases. CDR3 length: 14 residues. Written as DNA, the CDR3 is TGTGCCAGCGTGCTAGCCTCCGGCACAGATACGCAGTATTTT. It is translated as CASVLASGTDTQYF.